The 3 T cell receptor beta chains below were found in one sample sequenced in a study of T cell changes during pregnancy in multiple sclerosis. Profiling relied on immunoSEQ multiplex PCR, and the TCRdb table lists in-frame clones only, not all of them. The table records some 70,000 clones, around 90% of them present only once. The sample consisted of peripheral blood, taken in the second trimester of pregnancy. Every receptor here comes from a female donor with multiple sclerosis, enrolled in a pregnancy study.

This chain links TRBV13 with TRBJ2-3; 10 bases map to TRBD2. The V gene's germline CDR1 is PRHDT and CDR2 FYEKMQ (reference sequence). The CDR3 loop spans 13 amino acids. Germline trimming cut 6 bases from V and 3 bases from J; bases unmatched to any gene: 0. CDR3 amino acids: CASRTSGTDTQYF. The CDR3 coding sequence is TGTGCCAGCAGGACTAGCGGGACAGATACGCAGTATTTT.

The chain couples TRBV5-1 to TRBJ1-2; 7 nucleotides line up with TRBD1. Trimming at V came to 3 bases and at J to 7 bases, leaving 6 bases not matched to a gene. The CDR3 totals 13 residues. Germline CDR1 reads SGHRS; CDR2 reads YFSETQ. The CDR3 bases are TGCGCCAGCAGCTCTGACAGGGAGGTTGGCTACACCTTC. Encoded protein: CASSSDREVGYTF.

This clone was recorded once. The CDR3 bases are TGTGCCGGCACCCTAGCGGGGGCTTATAGTGAGCAGTTCTTC. It is translated as CAGTLAGAYSEQFF. This rearrangement joins TRBV27 to TRBJ2-1, with 10 bases matching TRBD2. The CDR3 consists of 14 residues. Germline lookup yields CDR1 MNHEY and CDR2 SMNVEV (reference sequence). Trimming removed 11 bases from V and 9 bases from J; junction bases left unmatched: 13.